This T cell receptor (beta chain) was retrieved from a study of T-cell memory formation after mild COVID-19. Study-level points and caveats: Contracting clones from day 15 to 85 showed balanced CD4/CD8; later expanders favored CD4+. Contracting clones localized mainly to CM and EM when CD4+ and mainly to EMRA when CD8+.

This CDR3 is built from 16 residues. Germline CDR1 and CDR2: KGHDR and SFDVKD. Trimming took off 0 bases at V and 8 bases at J, with 16 bases between the two ends. This clonotype came up many times. Its antigen is unknown. TCRdb re-analysed the 5' RACE reads in MiXCR, keeping a single row per CDR3 protein. The data hold some 29,000 distinct CDR3 sequences, with about 16% observed a single time. The rearrangement links TRBV24-1 to TRBJ2-1, with a tentative D call TRBD2 (5 bases). The clonotype originates from an adult who had mild COVID-19 (a few samples of this study predate the infection). Cell type and time point are not known. The source material was PBMCs or a T cell subset sorted from them (not recorded which). This chain's CDR3 is CATSDLTRTGVDEQFF. CDR3 in DNA: TGTGCCACCAGTGATTTGACTAGAACGGGTGTCGATGAGCAGTTCTTC.